This passage covers 22 T cell receptor beta chains from one sample sequenced in a study of OX40 agonist ivuxolimab in advanced cancers. Repertoires were generated with immunoSEQ multiplex PCR, while TCRdb's copy carries only in-frame clones and drops some. The sample shows about 61,000 clones, approximately 91% of them seen only once. The starting material was CD4+ or CD8+ T cells sorted from blood, obtained in a trial of the OX40 agonist ivuxolimab. All receptors come from an adult with an advanced solid tumor such as melanoma, head and neck, liver or kidney cancer.

CDR3 protein: CASSQLGRMGGWGNQPQHF. For the CDR3, the DNA is TGCGCCAGCAGCCAACTGGGAAGAATGGGGGGTTGGGGCAATCAGCCCCAGCATTTT. The genes are TRBV4-3 and TRBJ1-5, with a possible D match to TRBD1 (5 bases). The length of the CDR3 is 19 residues. The V gene's germline CDR1 is LGHNA and CDR2 YSLEER. V was trimmed by 2 bases and J by 2 bases, leaving 22 bases between them.

The rearrangement links TRBV29-1 to TRBJ2-7, with D uncertain. In germline, CDR1 is SQVTM, CDR2 ANQGSEA. The V gene lost 1 base and the J gene lost 5 bases, with 9 bases spanning the gap. The CDR3 covers 12 residues. The DNA for the CDR3 is TGCAGCGTTGAAGGGAACAGAGACGAGCAGTACTTC. Residues: CSVEGNRDEQYF.

J is TRBJ2-1 and V is TRBV4-3, with D hard to call. Per germline, CDR1 LGHNA and CDR2 YSLEER. The length of the CDR3 is 13 residues. With 4 bases removed from V and 0 bases from J, the gap between germline ends came to 4 bases. DNA of the CDR3: TGCGCCAGCAGCCGCGACTCCTACAATGAGCAGTTCTTC. Its protein is CASSRDSYNEQFF.

This chain links TRBV28 with TRBJ2-2, with 7 bases aligning to TRBD1. The junction had 8 bases not matched to a gene; V was cut back by 6 bases and J by 1 base. This CDR3 region has 16 residues. Germline CDR1 and CDR2: MDHEN and SYDVKM. The CDR3: CASSEQWTGNTGELFF. The CDR3 coding sequence is TGTGCCAGCAGCGAACAATGGACAGGGAACACCGGGGAGCTGTTTTTT.

The V gene is TRBV23-1, the J gene TRBJ1-5; D ambiguous. TRBV23-1 is annotated as an ORF whose role is uncertain. Trimming cost V 4 bases and J 4 bases, with 11 bases left between them. This CDR3 comprises 14 residues. CDR3 amino acids: CASSPHRRNQPQHF. Here the CDR3 DNA reads TGCGCCAGCAGTCCCCACAGAAGAAATCAGCCCCAGCATTTT.

This rearrangement joins TRBV19 to TRBJ2-1; D is ambiguous. This CDR3 spans 12 amino acids. Trimming took off 3 bases at V and 6 bases at J, with 6 bases between the two ends. Germline values: CDR1 LNHDA, CDR2 SQIVND (reference sequence). The CDR3 is CASSIRANEQFF. CDR3 nucleotide sequence: TGTGCCAGTAGTATTAGGGCCAATGAGCAGTTCTTC.

The CDR3 region has the DNA TGTGCCAGCAGTTTAGGAATATATAGCTCCTACAATGAGCAGTTCTTC. This translates into CASSLGIYSSYNEQFF. V gene TRBV27 combines with J gene TRBJ2-1; D is uncertain. CDR1 MNHEY and CDR2 SMNVEV come from the germline V gene (reference sequence). With 2 bases removed from V and 0 bases from J, the gap between germline ends came to 11 bases. The CDR3 sequence is 16 residues long.

The chain combines TRBV4-3 with TRBJ2-1, with TRBD1 matching over 7 bases. Germline loops: CDR1 LGHNA, CDR2 YSLEER. V was clipped by 1 base and J by 4 bases; unmatched bases: 10. The CDR3 sequence is 17 residues long. CDR3 bases: TGCGCCAGCAGCCAAGCACCCCGGGACAGTAAATACAATGAGCAGTTCTTC. It codes for CASSQAPRDSKYNEQFF.

The rearrangement joins TRBV18 to TRBJ1-4; D might be TRBD1 (6 bases). Per germline, CDR1 KGHSH and CDR2 LQKENI. This CDR3 is 16 amino acids long. V lost 3 bases and J lost 7, with 18 bases in between. As DNA, the CDR3 is TGTGCCAGCTCACCTTCGGACAGAACGGCTAGTGAAAAACTGTTTTTT. This gives the protein CASSPSDRTASEKLFF.

J is TRBJ2-7 and V is TRBV13, with unresolved D. V lost 5 bases to trimming and J lost 10 bases, with 12 bases between them. Germline V lookup: CDR1 PRHDT, CDR2 FYEKMQ (reference sequence). The CDR3 length is 11 residues. The CDR3: CASSLISGQYF. Written as DNA, the CDR3 is TGTGCCAGCAGCCTTATATCCGGCCAGTACTTC.

The chain has TRBV15 and TRBJ2-1, with TRBD2 identical over 7 bases. The J segment lost 0 bases and the V segment lost 0 bases, leaving 2 bases of the junction unmatched. The V gene's germline CDR1 is LNHNV and CDR2 YYDKDF (reference sequence). The CDR3 is made up of 16 amino acids. This chain's CDR3 is CATSRERTSSYNEQFF. In DNA form, the CDR3 reads TGTGCCACCAGCAGAGAGAGGACTAGCTCCTACAATGAGCAGTTCTTC.

CDR3 nucleotides: TGTGCCAGCAGCCCCACAGAAATTGTCTACGAGCAGTACTTC. It is translated as CASSPTEIVYEQYF. The chain is built from TRBV14 and TRBJ2-7; D is unclear. Trimming left V 4 bases short and J 3 bases short, with 13 bases between. The CDR3 length is 14 residues. Germline V lookup: CDR1 SGHDN, CDR2 FVKESK.

This clone was seen a handful of times. The chain links TRBV5-6 to TRBJ2-1; 13 bases fit TRBD2. Germline trimming cut 0 bases from V and 13 bases from J; bases unmatched to any gene: 1. This CDR3 is built from 13 residues. Germline V gene data show CDR1 as SGHDT and CDR2 as YYEEEE. The CDR3 bases are TGTGCCAGCAGCTTGGGGACTAGCGGGAGTCAGTTCTTC. This translates into CASSLGTSGSQFF.

Turning to this clone: The sample has other DNA sequences that encode this CDR3 too. The V and J genes are TRBV7-3 and TRBJ2-6; tentatively, D is TRBD1 or TRBD2 (5 bases each). This CDR3 comprises 15 residues. The V end was cut by 2 bases, the J end by 0 bases, with 5 bases between. Germline lookup yields CDR1 SGHTA and CDR2 FQGTGA. CDR3 in amino acids: CASSLGTSGANVLTF. The CDR3 coding sequence is TGTGCCAGCAGCTTAGGGACCTCTGGGGCCAACGTCCTGACTTTC.

J is TRBJ2-1 and V is TRBV7-9; D is ambiguous. The CDR3 extends over 15 amino acids. From germline, CDR1 is SEHNR and CDR2 FQNEAQ (reference sequence). With 7 bases removed from V and 1 base from J, the gap between germline ends came to 14 bases. This CDR3 is CASILGRLSYNEQFF. The CDR3 DNA follows: TGTGCCAGCATTTTAGGCCGGCTATCCTACAATGAGCAGTTCTTC.

This clone was found once. This sequence joins TRBV5-6 and TRBJ1-5; a possible D gene is TRBD1 (6 bases). This CDR3 has 15 amino acids. Germline-derived CDR1 and CDR2 are SGHDT and YYEEEE. Trimming removed 0 bases from V and 2 bases from J, with 9 bases in between. The CDR3 nucleotides are TGTGCCAGCAGCTTGGGGGGGCGAGGCAATCAGCCCCAGCATTTT. As protein: CASSLGGRGNQPQHF. Full variable domain (rest looked up from reference TRBV5-6 and TRBJ1-5): DAGVTQSPTHLIKTRGQQVTLRCSPKSGHDTVSWYQQALGQGPQFIFQYYEEEERQRGNFPDRFSGHQFPNYSSELNVNALLLGDSALYLCASSLGGRGNQPQHFGDGTRLSIL.

V usage is TRBV27 and J usage is TRBJ2-7; 8 bases match TRBD1. Germline assignment: CDR1 MNHEY and CDR2 SMNVEV (reference sequence). The CDR3 extends over 14 amino acids. Trimming removed 3 bases from V and 5 bases from J; junction bases left unmatched: 6. The CDR3 region has the DNA TGTGCCAGCAGTTTCAGGGGGCAAAATCACGAGCAGTACTTC. It specifies CASSFRGQNHEQYF.

The chain couples TRBV27 to TRBJ2-1; D is undetermined. Between the trimmed V and J ends, which lost 4 bases and 2 bases, there was a span of 3 bases. The CDR3 length is 12 residues. The germline V gene has CDR1 MNHEY and CDR2 SMNVEV (reference sequence). The CDR3 sequence is CASSSPYNEQFF. In nucleotides, the CDR3 is TGTGCCAGCAGTTCGCCCTACAATGAGCAGTTCTTC.

The sample holds one count of this clone. This chain uses TRBV19 with TRBJ1-1, with D perhaps matching TRBD1 (5 bases). Trimming stripped 2 bases from V and 5 bases from J, with 15 bases between. Germline-derived CDR1 and CDR2 are LNHDA and SQIVND (reference sequence). This CDR3 is built from 15 residues. CDR3 loop: CASSIRRGSGTEAFF. The DNA for the CDR3 is TGTGCCAGTAGTATACGGAGGGGTTCCGGAACTGAAGCTTTCTTT.

The chain combines TRBV11-3 with TRBJ2-1; no clear D gene. The V end lost 1 base, the J end lost 5 bases, and 18 bases lay between the germline ends. CDR1 SGHNT and CDR2 YENEEA come from the germline V gene. The CDR3 contains 17 residues. The CDR3 bases are TGTGCCAGCAGCTTAGTCAGTAGTGGAACTGGCGACAATGAGCAGTTCTTC. Residues: CASSLVSSGTGDNEQFF.

The chain employs TRBV6-5 and TRBJ2-1; D uncertain. This CDR3 has 12 amino acids. V lost 5 bases and J lost 6, with 8 bases in between. The germline V gene has CDR1 MNHEY and CDR2 SVGAGI. The CDR3 DNA follows: TGTGCCAGCAGTGGGGTTAGCAATGAGCAGTTCTTC. Encoded protein: CASSGVSNEQFF.

This sequence joins TRBV5-6 and TRBJ2-2, with 8 bases lining up with TRBD1. Losses at the gene ends were 2 bases for V and 4 bases for J; bases not matched to a gene: 1. This CDR3 region has 14 residues. Germline V CDR1 and CDR2: SGHDT, YYEEEE. The CDR3 nucleotides read TGTGCCAGCAGCTTCGGACAGGGCACCGGGGAGCTGTTTTTT. As protein: CASSFGQGTGELFF.